This TCR beta chain originates from a study of cytomegalovirus exposure and HLA in healthy donors. Study-level findings and limits: Among TCR beta chains, those listed as cytomegalovirus-associated numbered some 160. In vitro data verified a few CMV-associated chains as specific for CMV antigens. Many donors shared some public TCRs, even though most TCR sequences were rare. The classifier, whose performance was assessed in both the original and validation cohorts, reportedly diagnosed cytomegalovirus status with high specificity and sensitivity.

TCRdb's copy holds only in-frame clones and misses some; the assay was immunoSEQ multiplex PCR. The data hold about 260,000 clones, with less than 95% observed a single time. CDR3 length: 14 residues. Germline V gene sequence: CDR1 SEHNR, CDR2 FQNEAQ (reference sequence). Trimming removed 1 base from V and 6 bases from J, with 11 bases in between. This clone has more than one count but fewer than ten. Antigen unknown. This sequence joins TRBV7-9 and TRBJ2-3, with D possibly being TRBD1 (5 bases). The sequenced sample consisted of PBMCs. The clonotype comes from a young woman in good health and CMV-seronegative. For the CDR3, the DNA is TGTGCCAGCAGCTTAGTTCAGGGCGCGGATACGCAGTATTTT. Its translation: CASSLVQGADTQYF.